One sample yielded the 10 T cell receptor beta chains listed below, sequenced in a study of Graves' ophthalmopathy and Graves' hyperthyroidism. CDR3 regions of TCR beta were amplified from RNA transcripts. A first-round RT-PCR used HTBI primers, followed by a second-round multiplex PCR. TCRdb reanalysed the multiplex PCR reads using MiXCR and keeps one entry per CDR3 protein. The data show about 740,000 distinct CDR3 sequences, roughly 41% seen once. The material sequenced was peripheral blood. All receptors derive from an adult man with Graves' ophthalmopathy.

This clonotype was observed at least ten times. The chain is built from TRBV19 and TRBJ1-2; TRBD1 aligns across 7 bases. The CDR3 is 15 residues long. The germline CDR1 and CDR2 sequences are LNHDA and SQIVND (reference sequence). V lost 7 bases and J lost 6; bases outside the gene matches: 14. CDR3 bases: TGTGCCAGTAAGCGACAGGGACCCTGGATGGATGGCTACACCTTC. This encodes CASKRQGPWMDGYTF.

The genes are TRBV25-1 and TRBJ2-7; weak D call: TRBD2 (5 bases). V was pared by 8 bases and J by 2 bases, with 22 bases between. Looked up from germline, CDR1 is MGHDK and CDR2 is SYGVNS. The CDR3 totals 16 residues. DNA for the CDR3: TGTGCCAGCTCACCAGAACTTAGCGCCAGAGCCTACGAGCAGTACTTC. This sequence encodes CASSPELSARAYEQYF.

V is TRBV25-1 and J is TRBJ1-4; D gene unclear. Germline V gene lookup returns CDR1 MGHDK and CDR2 SYGVNS. V lost 8 bases and J lost 3, with 13 bases in between. This CDR3 contains 14 residues. As DNA, the CDR3 is TGTGCCAGCGTTGAAGTTGCGGCTAATGAAAAACTGTTTTTT. Its translation: CASVEVAANEKLFF.

This chain connects TRBV15 to TRBJ1-1; D uncertain. With 0 bases removed from V and 4 bases from J, the gap between germline ends came to 15 bases. CDR1 and CDR2 from the germline V gene are LNHNV and YYDKDF (reference sequence). This CDR3 comprises 16 residues. CDR3 amino acids: CATSRDWAGSGTEAFF. DNA for the CDR3: TGTGCCACCAGCAGAGATTGGGCGGGGAGTGGCACTGAAGCTTTCTTT.

The chain joins TRBV29-1 to TRBJ1-1, with a tentative D call TRBD1 (6 bases). The V gene's germline CDR1 is SQVTM and CDR2 ANQGSEA. With 6 bases removed from V and 10 bases from J, the gap between germline ends came to 21 bases. This CDR3 spans 13 amino acids. CDR3 nucleotides: TGCAGCGTCGGACACCAAAAGGGGGTGTCAGCTTTCTTT. Encoded protein: CSVGHQKGVSAFF.

This clonotype was seen at least ten times. The chain has TRBV7-2 and TRBJ1-3; 9 nucleotides agree with TRBD1. The junction had 9 bases not matched to a gene; V was cut back by 5 bases and J by 7 bases. This CDR3 has 15 residues. Germline CDR1 SGHTA, CDR2 FQGNSA. DNA of the CDR3: TGTGCCAGCAGCCGGGGACAGGGCTATGGTAACACCATATATTTT. Residues: CASSRGQGYGNTIYF.

This clonotype showed up just a few times. This rearrangement joins TRBV2 to TRBJ2-6, with a weak D call TRBD1 (5 bases). Germline CDR1 is SNHLY and CDR2 is FYNNEI. The CDR3 has 17 amino acids. Trimming cost V 5 bases and J 1 base, with 15 bases left between them. CDR3 bases: TGTGCCAGCAGTCCCCTCCACGACAGTTCTGGGGCCAACGTCCTGACTTTC. This sequence encodes CASSPLHDSSGANVLTF.

This clonotype showed up many times. The chain carries TRBV19 and TRBJ1-4, with TRBD1 as a possible D gene (6 bases). V dropped 2 bases and J dropped 8 bases, with 12 bases sitting between them. The CDR3 consists of 14 residues. Per the germline V gene, CDR1 is LNHDA and CDR2 is SQIVND (reference sequence). The DNA for the CDR3 is TGTGCCAGTAGTATATCCGGGGGCAAGGAAAAACTGTTTTTT. Protein sequence: CASSISGGKEKLFF.

The gene calls are TRBV7-9 and TRBJ2-7; D perhaps matches TRBD1 (6 bases). The CDR3 runs to 12 residues. The germline CDR1 and CDR2 sequences are SEHNR and FQNEAQ (reference sequence). The germline V and J ends were trimmed by 3 bases and 6 bases, with 9 bases remaining between them. This CDR3 reads CASSFLQGEQYF. The DNA of the CDR3 is TGTGCCAGCAGCTTCCTACAGGGCGAGCAGTACTTC.

On this clonotype: At one end, the junction sequence differs from germline, possibly due to a read error. The CDR3 protein is CASSFGRENYGDTF. For the CDR3, the DNA is TGTGCCAGCAGTTTTGGCAGGGAAAACTATGGCGACACCTTC. The chain recombines TRBV2 with TRBJ1-2; possible D gene TRBD1, 5 bases. Germline V gene lookup returns CDR1 SNHLY and CDR2 FYNNEI. The CDR3 is 14 amino acids.